One sample yielded the 6 T cell receptor beta chains listed below, sequenced in a study of CXCR3-negative and CXCR3-positive naive CD8 T cells. All TRB cDNA libraries came from 5' RACE performed with UMI labels. TCRdb re-called the 5' RACE reads; every CDR3 protein appears as one record, without DNA. The ten most abundant clones cover about 0.37% of a sample with about 130,000 distinct CDR3 sequences. Overall study results and limits: CXCR3-positive naive cells carried more hydrophobic TRB CDR3s than CXCR3-negative naive cells did.

Antigen specificity for these receptors is unknown. The sequencing sample was made of naive CXCR3+ CD8+ T cells from blood. Sample subset: CD45RO-CCR7+CD27+CD95- naive CD8+ T cells expressing CXCR3 (TNR3+). These receptors came from a human donor in good health. Some clones in this sample may be carry-over from other donors' samples.

The chain employs TRBV28 and TRBJ2-2; the TCRdb call, TRBD2, lacks DNA for checking. The CDR3 has 16 amino acids. Germline V gives CDR1 MDHEN, CDR2 SYDVKM. CDR3: CASSLFSSGMAGELFF.

The CDR3 sequence: CASSLALWGGASYNEQFF. The chain couples TRBV7-6 to TRBJ2-1; the D call of TRBD1 rests on TCRdb alone, since no DNA is present to check it. The CDR3 is made up of 18 amino acids. Germline V gives CDR1 SGHVS, CDR2 FNYEAQ.

J is TRBJ2-3 and V is TRBV7-2; TCRdb returns TRBD1, unconfirmable since there is no DNA. This CDR3 spans 18 amino acids. CDR1 is SGHTA, CDR2 FQGNSA, per germline. This CDR3 reads CASSSSERGSGYTDTQYF.

The chain recombines TRBV9 with TRBJ2-6; TCRdb names TRBD1, which stays unverified in the absence of DNA. Germline V CDR1 and CDR2: SGDLS, YYNGEE. CDR3 length: 18 residues. CDR3 residues: CASSTPRSGPSGANVLTF.

The genes are TRBV9 and TRBJ1-4. Germline-derived CDR1 and CDR2 are SGDLS and YYNGEE. The CDR3 extends over 15 amino acids. CDR3 protein: CASSMTGATNEKLFF.

CDR3 residues: CASSQVAGVDYGYTF. This chain joins TRBV4-1 and TRBJ1-2; TCRdb's D call, TRBD1, is unchecked because there is no DNA. Germline V gene lookup returns CDR1 MGHRA and CDR2 YSYEKL. The CDR3 length is 15 residues.